This T cell receptor (beta chain) came from a study of blood T cells in healthy people across ages. A note on this clonotype: The antigen is not known.

Per germline, CDR1 SGDLS and CDR2 YYNGEE. Trimming removed 4 bases from V and 1 base from J, with 5 bases in between. The CDR3 sequence is 13 residues long. Together with a sample-barcoded 5' primer, a J-beta primer mix was included in a second PCR lasting roughly 6 to 12 cycles. TCRdb analysed the 5' RACE reads with MiXCR anew, one entry per CDR3 protein. The sample has 730,000 or so distinct CDR3 sequences, 40% to 45% seen once. Findings and limits, study-wide: Comparison with aged donors showed that long-lived donors had more naive CD4+ cells and higher diversity.

The genes are TRBV9 and TRBJ2-2; D remains unclear. The clonotype originates from a woman aged 60-70 years in good health. Input material: blood. The CDR3 bases are TGTGCCAGCAGCCCCAAGAACACCGGGGAGCTGTTTTTT. Its protein product is CASSPKNTGELFF.